The 12 T cell receptor beta chains given below trace back to one sample, sequenced in a study of blood T cell repertoires in COVID-19. Assay used: immunoSEQ multiplex PCR; TCRdb lists only in-frame clones, some missing. The table records some 490,000 clones, 75% to 90% of them present only once. The sample comprised peripheral blood. The origin of the receptors is a human donor in a cohort sampled during active COVID-19.

V is TRBV4-1 and J is TRBJ1-4, with 9 bases identical to TRBD1. V lost 4 bases to trimming and J lost 8 bases; unmatched junction nucleotides: 17. This CDR3 has 18 amino acids. From germline, CDR1 is MGHRA and CDR2 YSYEKL. Here the CDR3 DNA reads TGCGCCAGCAGCCCGACCCGGGACAGGGCCGTCTCGTGGGAAAAACTGTTTTTT. It codes for CASSPTRDRAVSWEKLFF.

This clone was recorded a few times. The V gene is TRBV19, the J gene TRBJ2-1, with 10 bases lining up with TRBD2. J was trimmed by 0 bases and V by 4 bases; bases with no gene match: 6. Germline V gene sequence: CDR1 LNHDA, CDR2 SQIVND (reference sequence). The CDR3 is 17 amino acids. The CDR3 loop is CASSKYSGRSSYNEQFF. DNA for the CDR3: TGTGCCAGTAGTAAGTATAGCGGGAGGAGCTCCTACAATGAGCAGTTCTTC.

The chain employs TRBV9 and TRBJ2-5, with D possibly TRBD1 on 6 matching bases. Trimming took off 3 bases at V and 3 bases at J, with 15 bases between the two ends. The CDR3 contains 15 residues. Germline V gene sequence: CDR1 SGDLS, CDR2 YYNGEE. CDR3 DNA: TGTGCCAGCAGCGGAATAAACCGGGACAAAGAGACCCAGTACTTC. As protein: CASSGINRDKETQYF.

V is TRBV5-1 and J is TRBJ2-7; TRBD2 aligns across 10 bases. This CDR3 comprises 15 residues. Looked up from germline, CDR1 is SGHRS and CDR2 is YFSETQ. With V trimmed by 4 bases and J by 1 base, 5 bases remained unmatched. CDR3 sequence (DNA): TGCGCCAGCAGCCCCTCTAGCGGGAGTTCCTACGAGCAGTACTTC. Residues: CASSPSSGSSYEQYF.

This clone has a handful of counts. The rearrangement joins TRBV27 to TRBJ2-7; TRBD2 matches 11 bases. CDR1 is MNHEY and CDR2 is SMNVEV in the germline V gene (reference sequence). This CDR3 spans 17 amino acids. The junction had 9 bases not matched to a gene; V was cut back by 5 bases and J by 0 bases. CDR3: CASSGNSGRALSYEQYF. The CDR3 DNA follows: TGTGCCAGCAGTGGGAATAGCGGGAGGGCTCTCTCCTACGAGCAGTACTTC.

This clone was picked up one time. The rearrangement joins TRBV9 to TRBJ2-1, with 9 bases aligning to TRBD2. The CDR3 contains 15 residues. V lost 5 bases, J lost 7 bases, and 10 bases stayed unmatched. Germline CDR1 reads SGDLS; CDR2 reads YYNGEE. The DNA for the CDR3 is TGTGCCAGCAGTTATAGCGGGAGACGTACAAATGAGCAGTTCTTC. It yields the protein CASSYSGRRTNEQFF.

DNA of the CDR3: TGCGCCAGCAGCTCGGGACAACGAGCTTTCTTT. This encodes CASSSGQRAFF. The chain combines TRBV5-1 with TRBJ1-1; D perhaps matches TRBD1 (6 bases). From germline, CDR1 is SGHRS and CDR2 YFSETQ. V gave up 3 bases and J gave up 10 bases, with 10 bases separating them. CDR3 length equals 11 residues.

This chain uses TRBV29-1 with TRBJ2-5; no reliable D call. Germline loops: CDR1 SQVTM, CDR2 ANQGSEA. The CDR3 has 13 residues. Between the trimmed V and J ends, which lost 3 bases and 0 bases, there was a span of 8 bases. In DNA, the CDR3 is TGCAGCGTTGACACCAGTAACCAAGAGACCCAGTACTTC. Its translation is CSVDTSNQETQYF.

The gene calls are TRBV19 and TRBJ1-5; possibly TRBD1 for D (6 bases). V was clipped by 7 bases and J by 4 bases, with 14 bases between them. The CDR3 runs 14 residues. Germline V lookup: CDR1 LNHDA, CDR2 SQIVND (reference sequence). CDR3 sequence reads: CASNRAGQNQPQHF. The CDR3 DNA reads as TGTGCCAGTAACAGGGCAGGGCAAAATCAGCCCCAGCATTTT.

As DNA, the CDR3 is TGTGCCAGCAGCGTGGCCCCTGCGGGAGACTCCTACGAGCAGTACTTC. The encoded protein is CASSVAPAGDSYEQYF. The chain joins TRBV5-4 to TRBJ2-7, with 7 bases fitting TRBD2. V shed 4 bases, J shed 0 bases, and the junction held 10 bases outside the gene matches. CDR1 is SGHNT and CDR2 is YYREEE in the germline V gene (reference sequence). The CDR3 has 16 residues.

This chain links TRBV24-1 with TRBJ2-1; 10 nucleotides line up with TRBD1. Trimming took 2 bases from V and 7 from J; bases not matched to a gene: 4. The CDR3 is 15 residues long. The germline V gene has CDR1 KGHDR and CDR2 SFDVKD. In DNA form, the CDR3 reads TGTGCCACCAGTGATTCCCGACAGGGGGCAAATGAGCAGTTCTTC. As protein: CATSDSRQGANEQFF.

The chain links TRBV7-2 to TRBJ2-7, with 11 bases fitting TRBD2. Germline values: CDR1 SGHTA, CDR2 FQGNSA. The CDR3 length is 15 residues. Losses at the gene ends were 6 bases for V and 5 bases for J; bases not matched to a gene: 9. The CDR3 here is CASRITSGSQHEQYF. The DNA of the CDR3 is TGTGCCAGCAGAATCACTAGCGGGAGTCAGCACGAGCAGTACTTC.